This TCR beta chain was identified in a study of post-analysis software for immune sequencing data. Broader study findings: TRBV5-6, TRBV5-1 and TRBV20-1 belonged to a set of a handful of TRBV segments that were more frequent in patients than controls.

The TCR beta cDNA libraries contained unique molecular identifiers. TCRdb reanalysed the PCR reads using MiXCR and keeps one entry per CDR3 protein. The table lists 400,000 to 500,000 distinct CDR3 sequences, approximately 39% of them singletons. To note about this clonotype: As yet, its antigen is unknown.

This CDR3 spans 15 amino acids. Per germline, CDR1 LNHDA and CDR2 SQIVND (reference sequence). The V and J ends lost 9 bases and 2 bases, in that order; junction bases with no gene match: 10. The specimen sequenced was blood. The chain recombines TRBV19 with TRBJ2-3, with TRBD2 matching 8 bases. The clonotype was recovered from a girl aged 2 to 10 with multiple sclerosis. The CDR3 is CASTRGGLLTDTQYF. CDR3 in DNA: TGTGCCAGCACCCGGGGGGGGTTACTCACAGATACGCAGTATTTT. Complete variable domain (other parts from reference TRBV19 and TRBJ2-3): DGGITQSPKYLFRKEGQNVTLSCEQNLNHDAMYWYRQDPGQGLRLIYYSQIVNDFQKGDIAEGYSVSREKKESFPLTVTSAQKNPTAFYLCASTRGGLLTDTQYFGPGTRLTVL.